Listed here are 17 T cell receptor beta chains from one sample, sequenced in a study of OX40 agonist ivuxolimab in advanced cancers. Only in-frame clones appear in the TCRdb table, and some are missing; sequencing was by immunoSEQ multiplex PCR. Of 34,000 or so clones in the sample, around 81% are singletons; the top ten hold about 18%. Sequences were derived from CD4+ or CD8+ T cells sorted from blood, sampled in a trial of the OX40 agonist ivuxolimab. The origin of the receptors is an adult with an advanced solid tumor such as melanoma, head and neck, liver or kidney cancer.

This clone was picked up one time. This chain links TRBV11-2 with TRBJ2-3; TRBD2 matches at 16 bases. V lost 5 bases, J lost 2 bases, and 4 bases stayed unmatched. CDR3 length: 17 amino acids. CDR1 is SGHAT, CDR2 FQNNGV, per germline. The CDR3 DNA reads TGTGCCAGCAGCCGGGGGACTAGCGGGAGGGCCACAGATACGCAGTATTTT. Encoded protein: CASSRGTSGRATDTQYF.

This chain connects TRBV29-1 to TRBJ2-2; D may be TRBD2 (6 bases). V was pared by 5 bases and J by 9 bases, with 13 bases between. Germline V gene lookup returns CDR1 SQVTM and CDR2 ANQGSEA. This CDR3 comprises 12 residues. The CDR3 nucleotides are TGCAGCGTTCGCAGGGAGGACCGGGAGCTGTTTTTT. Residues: CSVRREDRELFF.

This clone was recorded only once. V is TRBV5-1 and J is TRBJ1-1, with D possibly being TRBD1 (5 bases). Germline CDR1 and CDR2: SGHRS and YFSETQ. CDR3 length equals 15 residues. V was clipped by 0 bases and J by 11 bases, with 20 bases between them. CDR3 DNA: TGCGCCAGCAGCTTGGGACAGCCGCTTAACCCGCGGGCTTTCTTT. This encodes CASSLGQPLNPRAFF.

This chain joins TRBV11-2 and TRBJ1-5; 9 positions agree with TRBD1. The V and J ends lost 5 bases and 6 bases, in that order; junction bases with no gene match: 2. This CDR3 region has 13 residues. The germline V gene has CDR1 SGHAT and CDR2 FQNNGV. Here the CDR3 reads CASSQDRGQPQHF. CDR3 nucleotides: TGTGCCAGCAGCCAGGACAGGGGTCAGCCCCAGCATTTT.

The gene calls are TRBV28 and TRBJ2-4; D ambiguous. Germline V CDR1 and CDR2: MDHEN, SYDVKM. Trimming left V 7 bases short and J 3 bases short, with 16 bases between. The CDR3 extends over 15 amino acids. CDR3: CASKETPAGKNIQYF. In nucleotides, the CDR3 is TGTGCCAGCAAGGAGACACCGGCCGGCAAAAACATTCAGTACTTC.

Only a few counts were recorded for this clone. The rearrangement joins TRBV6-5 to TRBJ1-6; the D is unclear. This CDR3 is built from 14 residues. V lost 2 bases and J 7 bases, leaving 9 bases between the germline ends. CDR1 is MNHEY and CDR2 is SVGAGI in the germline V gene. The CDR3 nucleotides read TGTGCCAGCAGTTACGCCCCCTGGAATTCACCCCTCCACTTT. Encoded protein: CASSYAPWNSPLHF.

The CDR3 reads CASSSQGNTEAFF. CDR3 bases: TGTGCCAGCTCATCTCAGGGGAACACTGAAGCTTTCTTT. V gene TRBV18 combines with J gene TRBJ1-1, with TRBD1 as a possible D gene (5 bases). This CDR3 has 13 residues. From germline, CDR1 is KGHSH and CDR2 LQKENI. V lost 5 bases, J lost 1 base, and 8 bases lay in between.

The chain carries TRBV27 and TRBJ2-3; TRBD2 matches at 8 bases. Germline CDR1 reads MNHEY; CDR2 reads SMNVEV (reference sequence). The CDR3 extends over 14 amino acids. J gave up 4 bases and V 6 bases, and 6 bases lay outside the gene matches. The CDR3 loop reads CASSPSGSSDTQYF. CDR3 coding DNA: TGTGCCAGCAGCCCAAGCGGGAGCTCAGATACGCAGTATTTT.

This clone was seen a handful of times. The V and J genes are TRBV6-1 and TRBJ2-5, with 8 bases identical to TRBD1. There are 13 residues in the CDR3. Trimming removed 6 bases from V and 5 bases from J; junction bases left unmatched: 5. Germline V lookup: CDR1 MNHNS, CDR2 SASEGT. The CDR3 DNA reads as TGTGCCAGCAGACAGGGGGTGGTGGAGACCCAGTACTTC. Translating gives CASRQGVVETQYF.

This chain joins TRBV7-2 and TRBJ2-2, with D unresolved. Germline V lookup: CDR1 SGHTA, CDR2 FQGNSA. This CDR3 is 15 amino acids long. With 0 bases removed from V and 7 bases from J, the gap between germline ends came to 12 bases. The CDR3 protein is CASSLAGTEVGELFF. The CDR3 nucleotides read TGTGCCAGCAGCTTAGCCGGCACCGAGGTCGGGGAGCTGTTTTTT.

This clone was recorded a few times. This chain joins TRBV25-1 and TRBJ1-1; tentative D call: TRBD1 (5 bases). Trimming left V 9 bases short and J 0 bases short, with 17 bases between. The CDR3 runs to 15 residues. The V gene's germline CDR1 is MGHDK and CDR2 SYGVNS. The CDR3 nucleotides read TGTGCCAGTATGGAGACCACAGGTCTGAACACTGAAGCTTTCTTT. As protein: CASMETTGLNTEAFF. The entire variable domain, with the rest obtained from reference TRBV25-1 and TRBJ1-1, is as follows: EADIYQTPRYLVIGTGKKITLECSQTMGHDKMYWYQQDPGMELHLIHYSYGVNSTEKGDLSSESTVSRIRTEHFPLTLESARPSHTSQYLCASMETTGLNTEAFFGQGTRLTVV.

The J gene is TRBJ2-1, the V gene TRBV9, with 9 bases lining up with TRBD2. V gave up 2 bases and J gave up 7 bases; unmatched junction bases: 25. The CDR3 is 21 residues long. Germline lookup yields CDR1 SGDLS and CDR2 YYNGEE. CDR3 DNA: TGTGCCAGCAGCGTTGGAGGGCACCCGCGATACCCTAGCGGGGTATATAATGAGCAGTTCTTC. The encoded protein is CASSVGGHPRYPSGVYNEQFF.

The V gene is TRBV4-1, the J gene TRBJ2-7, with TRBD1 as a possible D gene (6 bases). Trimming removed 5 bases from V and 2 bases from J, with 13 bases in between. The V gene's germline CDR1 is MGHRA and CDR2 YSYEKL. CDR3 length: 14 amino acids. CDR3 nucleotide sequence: TGCGCCAGCAGCGTGGGGGCTACAACCTACGAGCAGTACTTC. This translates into CASSVGATTYEQYF.

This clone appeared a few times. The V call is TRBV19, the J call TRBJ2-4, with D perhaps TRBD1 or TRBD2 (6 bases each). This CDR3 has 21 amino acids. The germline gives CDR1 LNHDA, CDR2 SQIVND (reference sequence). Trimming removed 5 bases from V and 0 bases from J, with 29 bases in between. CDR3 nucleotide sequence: TGTGCCAGTAGTTCTTGGGGGGCGGGTACGAGGGCCTACCTAGCCAAAAACATTCAGTACTTC. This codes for CASSSWGAGTRAYLAKNIQYF.

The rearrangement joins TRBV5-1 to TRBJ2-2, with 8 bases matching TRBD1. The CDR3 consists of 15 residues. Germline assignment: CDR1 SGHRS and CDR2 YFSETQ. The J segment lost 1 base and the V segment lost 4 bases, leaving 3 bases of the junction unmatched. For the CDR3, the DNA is TGCGCCAGCAGCAAGGACAGGGTGAACACCGGGGAGCTGTTTTTT. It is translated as CASSKDRVNTGELFF.

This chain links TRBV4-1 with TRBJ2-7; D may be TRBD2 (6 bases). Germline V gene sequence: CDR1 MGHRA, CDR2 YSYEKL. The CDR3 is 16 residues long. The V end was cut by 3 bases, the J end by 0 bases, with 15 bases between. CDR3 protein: CASSQSERALSYEQYF. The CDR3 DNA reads TGCGCCAGCAGCCAGAGCGAGCGGGCCCTCTCCTACGAGCAGTACTTC.

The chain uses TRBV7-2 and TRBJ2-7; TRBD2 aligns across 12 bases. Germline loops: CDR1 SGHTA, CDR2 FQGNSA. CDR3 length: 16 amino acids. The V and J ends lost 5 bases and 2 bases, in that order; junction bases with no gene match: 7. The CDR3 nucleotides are TGTGCCAGCAGCGACCTGACTAGCGGGGGCACCTACGAGCAGTACTTC. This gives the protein CASSDLTSGGTYEQYF.